These T cell receptor beta chains were read from a single sample in a study of preoperative IRX-2 immunotherapy in early breast cancer. Generated by immunoSEQ multiplex PCR, the TCRdb table keeps only in-frame clones and is missing some. The sample has 95,000 to 100,000 clones; 86% are singletons. This material consisted of tumor tissue, taken after IRX-2 immunotherapy. The receptors stem from a human donor with breast cancer. The CDR3 runs from the conserved cysteine through the conserved F or W. The D gene is left open where the match is weak. Only some rows state a clone size, as once, few, many or a class for expanded clones.

J gene: TRBJ2-2
V gene: TRBV5-1
clone size: .
D gene: TRBD1
CDR3 DNA: TGCGCCAGCAGCCCCGACAGGGGGCTGAATACCGGGGAGCTGTTTTTT
CDR3 protein: CASSPDRGLNTGELFF

J gene: TRBJ2-7
V gene: TRBV5-1
clone size: once
D gene: TRBD2
CDR3 DNA: TGCGCCAGCAGCTCCGGGACTAGCGGGAACTACGAGCAGTACTTC
CDR3 protein: CASSSGTSGNYEQYF

J gene: TRBJ2-6
V gene: TRBV15
clone size: .
D gene: .
CDR3 DNA: TGTGCCACCAGCAGAGAGTGGAGGACGTCTGGGGCCAACGTCCTGACTTTC
CDR3 protein: CATSREWRTSGANVLTF

J gene: TRBJ1-6
V gene: TRBV6-8
clone size: .
D gene: .
CDR3 DNA: TGTGCCAGCATGGGGGACGGTAAGCTGTCCTATAATTCACCCCTCCACTTT
CDR3 protein: CASMGDGKLSYNSPLHF

J gene: TRBJ1-4
V gene: TRBV28
clone size: .
D gene: .
CDR3 DNA: TGTGCCAGCAGGGCTGGGGGCCTCAATGAAAAACTGTTTTTT
CDR3 protein: CASRAGGLNEKLFF

J gene: TRBJ1-5
V gene: TRBV19
clone size: .
D gene: .
CDR3 DNA: TGTGCCAGTTCCGGGGTAGGGGATCAGCCCCAGCATTTT
CDR3 protein: CASSGVGDQPQHF

J gene: TRBJ2-7
V gene: TRBV28
clone size: .
D gene: TRBD1
CDR3 DNA: TGTGCCGCCGGATCCCAGACAGGGAACGAGCAGTACTTC
CDR3 protein: CAAGSQTGNEQYF

J gene: TRBJ2-1
V gene: TRBV6-8
clone size: .
D gene: .
CDR3 DNA: TGTGCCATCAGCCTGGGCCTCATGGGGGGTGAGCAGTTCTTC
CDR3 protein: CAISLGLMGGEQFF

J gene: TRBJ2-3
V gene: TRBV5-1
clone size: once
D gene: .
CDR3 DNA: TGCGCCAGCAGCTTGGGTGGGAAAAGTAGACAAGATACGCAGTATTTT
CDR3 protein: CASSLGGKSRQDTQYF

J gene: TRBJ2-3
V gene: TRBV19
clone size: .
D gene: .
CDR3 DNA: TGTGCCAGCGGGCGGGGAGGAGGGACAGATACGCAGTATTTT
CDR3 protein: CASGRGGGTDTQYF

J gene: TRBJ2-7
V gene: TRBV30
clone size: .
D gene: TRBD1
CDR3 DNA: TGTGCCTGTTCGAGACAGGGGCTCTACGAGCAGTACTTC
CDR3 protein: CACSRQGLYEQYF

J gene: TRBJ2-5
V gene: TRBV5-1
clone size: once
D gene: TRBD1
CDR3 DNA: TGCGCCAGCAGCTTAGACAGGGGTCGAGAGACCCAGTACTTC
CDR3 protein: CASSLDRGRETQYF

J gene: TRBJ2-6
V gene: TRBV6-8
clone size: .
D gene: .
CDR3 DNA: TGTGCCAGTACAGCCTCTGGGGCCAACGTCCTGACTTTC
CDR3 protein: CASTASGANVLTF

J gene: TRBJ2-1
V gene: TRBV18
clone size: few
D gene: TRBD1
CDR3 DNA: TGTGCCAGCTCACCGGGACAGGGGGTCCCCAATGAGCAGTTCTTC
CDR3 protein: CASSPGQGVPNEQFF

J gene: TRBJ2-2
V gene: TRBV29-1
clone size: .
D gene: TRBD2
CDR3 DNA: TGCAGCGTTGTCCCAAGACTAGCGGGGAACACCGGGGAGCTGTTTTTT
CDR3 protein: CSVVPRLAGNTGELFF

J gene: TRBJ2-5
V gene: TRBV29-1
clone size: .
D gene: .
CDR3 DNA: TGCAGCGTTGAAGTGGCCAGGGGGGGGACCCAGTACTTC
CDR3 protein: CSVEVARGGTQYF

J gene: TRBJ2-7
V gene: TRBV9
clone size: .
D gene: .
CDR3 DNA: TGTGCCAGCAGACCCCAGGAGCGGTACGAGCAGTACTTC
CDR3 protein: CASRPQERYEQYF

J gene: TRBJ2-7
V gene: TRBV5-1
clone size: .
D gene: .
CDR3 DNA: TGCGCCAGCAGCTTGGTGGGGGAGGTAAGCTACGAGCAGTACTTC
CDR3 protein: CASSLVGEVSYEQYF

J gene: TRBJ1-5
V gene: TRBV6-8
clone size: .
D gene: TRBD1
CDR3 DNA: TGTGCCAGCAGAGGGACAGGGGTAAGGAATCAGCCCCAGCATTTT
CDR3 protein: CASRGTGVRNQPQHF

J gene: TRBJ1-5
V gene: TRBV6-8
clone size: .
D gene: .
CDR3 DNA: TGTGCCAGCAGTTACCCGGGGGTAAGCAATCAGCCCCAGCATTTT
CDR3 protein: CASSYPGVSNQPQHF

J gene: TRBJ2-3
V gene: TRBV11-3
clone size: .
D gene: .
CDR3 DNA: TGTGCCAGCAGTGGTAGGACAGCAACCACAGATACGCAGTATTTT
CDR3 protein: CASSGRTATTDTQYF

J gene: TRBJ1-1
V gene: TRBV5-1
clone size: .
D gene: TRBD1
CDR3 DNA: TGCGCCAGCAGCGGGGGACAGATTTTGAACACTGAAGCTTTCTTT
CDR3 protein: CASSGGQILNTEAFF

J gene: TRBJ2-1
V gene: TRBV5-1
clone size: .
D gene: TRBD1
CDR3 DNA: TGCGCCAGCAGCTTGGTAGGGCAGGGGGCTGATGAGCAGTTCTTC
CDR3 protein: CASSLVGQGADEQFF

J gene: TRBJ2-1
V gene: TRBV14
clone size: .
D gene: TRBD2
CDR3 DNA: TGTGCCAGCAGCTCCTTAGCGGGACTAACCAATGAGCAGTTCTTC
CDR3 protein: CASSSLAGLTNEQFF

J gene: TRBJ2-3
V gene: TRBV29-1
clone size: .
D gene: .
CDR3 DNA: TGCAGCGTGCTGTACACGGACTCTAGCACAGATACGCAGTATTTT
CDR3 protein: CSVLYTDSSTDTQYF

J gene: TRBJ1-2
V gene: TRBV5-1
clone size: .
D gene: .
CDR3 DNA: TGCGCCAGCAGCTACGACAGAGTGGGACCAGGCTACACCTTC
CDR3 protein: CASSYDRVGPGYTF

J gene: TRBJ2-1
V gene: TRBV7-5
clone size: .
D gene: .
CDR3 DNA: TGTGCCAGCAGCTCCCCCGGGGCTTACTACAATGAGCAGTTCTTC
CDR3 protein: CASSSPGAYYNEQFF

J gene: TRBJ1-5
V gene: TRBV28
clone size: .
D gene: .
CDR3 DNA: TGTGCCAGCAGTCCACAGCTATATAGCAATCAGCCCCAGCATTTT
CDR3 protein: CASSPQLYSNQPQHF

J gene: TRBJ1-1
V gene: TRBV14
clone size: .
D gene: .
CDR3 DNA: TGTGCCAGCAGCCAATTATCGGGGGCGAACACTGAAGCTTTCTTT
CDR3 protein: CASSQLSGANTEAFF

J gene: TRBJ2-7
V gene: TRBV5-1
clone size: .
D gene: .
CDR3 DNA: TGCGCCAGCAGCTCCGGGACAATAGCCCACGAGCAGTACTTC
CDR3 protein: CASSSGTIAHEQYF

J gene: TRBJ1-1
V gene: TRBV6-8
clone size: .
D gene: .
CDR3 DNA: TGTGCCAGCAAGAGAGTGGATGGGCCTGAAGCTTTCTTT
CDR3 protein: CASKRVDGPEAFF

J gene: TRBJ1-2
V gene: TRBV28
clone size: .
D gene: .
CDR3 DNA: TGTGCCAGCAGTTCCGGCGGGACGGATTATGGCTACACCTTC
CDR3 protein: CASSSGGTDYGYTF

J gene: TRBJ1-5
V gene: TRBV28
clone size: .
D gene: .
CDR3 DNA: TGTGCCAGCAGTTGGGGGCTCAATCAGCCCCAGCATTTT
CDR3 protein: CASSWGLNQPQHF

J gene: TRBJ1-2
V gene: TRBV14
clone size: .
D gene: TRBD1
CDR3 DNA: TGTGCCAGCAGCCAAGGAGTGGGGGACAGTTACTATGGCTACACCTTC
CDR3 protein: CASSQGVGDSYYGYTF

J gene: TRBJ2-7
V gene: TRBV6-1
clone size: .
D gene: .
CDR3 DNA: TGTGCCAGCAGTGAAGTTTGGCAGGGAGAGCAGTACTTC
CDR3 protein: CASSEVWQGEQYF

J gene: TRBJ1-2
V gene: TRBV25-1
clone size: .
D gene: .
CDR3 DNA: TGTGCCAGCAGTGACCCAGCGCAAGTTGGCTACACCTTC
CDR3 protein: CASSDPAQVGYTF